A selection of T cell receptor beta chains follows, all from one sample in a study of shared clonotypes between healthy human individuals. Profiling relied on immunoSEQ multiplex PCR, and the TCRdb table lists in-frame clones only, not all of them. The table has over 2,000,000 clones, roughly 95% seen once; the top ten hold about 1.7%. Sequenced material: naive CD8+ T cells from PBMCs. The receptor set was obtained from a man in his late teens or twenties in good health. Some clones in this sample may be carry-over from other donors' samples. The CDR3 runs from the conserved cysteine through the conserved F or W. The order of the fields is V gene, J gene, D gene, clone size, CDR3 protein, CDR3 DNA. A D gene is named only where the DNA matches it firmly. Where a row states a size, it is once, few, many or the class of an expanded clone; other rows omit it.

TRBV6-5	TRBJ1-5	TRBD1	NA	CASSAGQGYQPQHF	TGTGCCAGCAGCGCCGGACAGGGCTATCAGCCCCAGCATTTT
TRBV27	TRBJ1-1	NA	NA	CASSLSRQNEAFF	TGTGCCAGCAGTTTATCGAGACAGAATGAAGCTTTCTTT
TRBV28	TRBJ2-1	NA	NA	CASSPPGGNNEQFF	TGTGCCAGCAGCCCTCCTGGCGGAAACAATGAGCAGTTCTTC
TRBV7-9	TRBJ2-4	NA	NA	CASIYGENIQYF	TGTGCCAGTATATATGGCGAAAACATTCAGTACTTC
TRBV28	TRBJ2-7	NA	NA	CASTVVAGYEQYF	TGTGCCAGCACTGTGGTGGCTGGTTACGAGCAGTACTTC
TRBV6-1	TRBJ1-3	NA	NA	CASSELGGGNTIYF	TGTGCCAGCAGTGAATTGGGCGGTGGAAACACCATATATTTT
TRBV9	TRBJ2-5	TRBD1	NA	CASSVRAGGGQETQYF	TGTGCCAGCAGCGTAAGGGCAGGGGGCGGTCAAGAGACCCAGTACTTC
TRBV4-1	TRBJ2-7	TRBD2	NA	CASSLSASGLSYEQYF	TGCGCCAGCAGCCTCAGCGCTAGCGGACTCTCCTACGAGCAGTACTTC
TRBV4-3	TRBJ1-3	NA	NA	CASSHGTGNTIYF	TGCGCCAGCAGCCACGGGACAGGAAACACCATATATTTT
TRBV6-5	TRBJ2-1	TRBD2	NA	CASSYTGGYNEQFF	TGTGCCAGCAGTTACACGGGAGGCTACAATGAGCAGTTCTTC
TRBV19	TRBJ2-2	TRBD1	NA	CASSMTGIPGELFF	TGTGCCAGTAGTATGACAGGGATCCCCGGGGAGCTGTTTTTT
TRBV29-1	TRBJ2-7	TRBD2	NA	CSALGLAEYEQYF	TGCAGCGCCCTCGGACTAGCGGAGTACGAGCAGTACTTC
TRBV27	TRBJ2-1	TRBD2	NA	CASSSRLAGGPSEQFF	TGTGCCAGCAGTTCGCGACTAGCGGGAGGGCCAAGTGAGCAGTTCTTC
TRBV10-2	TRBJ2-1	TRBD2	once	CASRLGRTSGYNEQFF	TGCGCCAGCAGGCTGGGTAGGACTAGCGGATACAATGAGCAGTTCTTC
TRBV9	TRBJ2-2	NA	NA	CASSVEGGLTTGELFF	TGTGCCAGCAGCGTAGAAGGGGGTCTTACTACCGGGGAGCTGTTTTTT
TRBV11-3	TRBJ2-2	TRBD2	NA	CASSLTSSGPNTGELFF	TGTGCCAGCAGCTTGACCTCTAGCGGACCGAACACCGGGGAGCTGTTTTTT
TRBV27	TRBJ2-1	TRBD1	NA	CASSLSHRGYNEQFF	TGTGCCAGCAGTTTATCGCACAGGGGCTACAATGAGCAGTTCTTC
TRBV4-1	TRBJ2-7	NA	NA	CASSQDTDPPYEQYF	TGCGCCAGCAGCCAAGATACCGACCCACCCTACGAGCAGTACTTC
TRBV2	TRBJ2-6	TRBD1	NA	CASSLGQPSGANVLTF	TGTGCCAGCAGCCTGGGACAGCCCTCTGGGGCCAACGTCCTGACTTTC
TRBV7-9	TRBJ2-1	TRBD2	NA	CASSLASGGFNEQFF	TGTGCCAGCAGCTTAGCTAGCGGGGGATTCAATGAGCAGTTCTTC